This record concerns one T cell receptor beta chain sequence. What it recognizes is unknown. The germline V gene has CDR1 SGHTA and CDR2 FQGNSA. The CDR3 runs 16 residues. Here immunoSEQ multiplex PCR was the method, and the copy in TCRdb shows in-frame clones only, minus some. The profile shows about 66,000 clones, about 88% of them singletons. This sample is drawn from a study of chemoradiotherapy in HPV16-positive cancers. Background on the study: Two HPV16-positive patients' cells yielded candidate HPV-specific clones and common motifs.

Study observations and caveats: Better recurrence-free survival went with HPV-responsive T-cell expansion in HPV16-positive patients. Non-HPV-specific T cells did not expand in tumors during treatment, whereas candidate HPV-specific clones and E7-related motifs did. The functional HPV-specific definition rests on just a couple of HPV16-positive patients.

The rearrangement uses TRBV7-2 and TRBJ2-5, with D perhaps TRBD1 or TRBD2 (5 bases each). The J call could be wrong; TRBJ2-7 is a better fit for the DNA end. The specimen comprised blood, sampled from a patient who underwent chemoradiotherapy. The clonotype comes from a human donor with HPV-associated anogenital cancer. The CDR3: CASSLAPPGHSYEQYF. As DNA, the CDR3 is TGTGCCAGCAGCTTAGCCCCTCCGGGGCACTCCTACGAGCAGTACTTC.